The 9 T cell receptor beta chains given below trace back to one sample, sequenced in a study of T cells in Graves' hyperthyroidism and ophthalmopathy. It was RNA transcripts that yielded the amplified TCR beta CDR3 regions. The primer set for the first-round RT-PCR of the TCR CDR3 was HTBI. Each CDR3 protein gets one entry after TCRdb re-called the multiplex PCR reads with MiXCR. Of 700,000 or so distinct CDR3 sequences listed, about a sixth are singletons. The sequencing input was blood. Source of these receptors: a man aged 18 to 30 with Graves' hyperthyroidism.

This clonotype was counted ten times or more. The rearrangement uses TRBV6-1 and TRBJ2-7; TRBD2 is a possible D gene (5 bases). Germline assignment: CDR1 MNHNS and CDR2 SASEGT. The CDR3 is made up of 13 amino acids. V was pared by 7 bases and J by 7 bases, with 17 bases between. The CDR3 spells CASTPLGTGEQYF. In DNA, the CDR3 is TGTGCCAGCACACCGCTGGGAACGGGGGAGCAGTACTTC.

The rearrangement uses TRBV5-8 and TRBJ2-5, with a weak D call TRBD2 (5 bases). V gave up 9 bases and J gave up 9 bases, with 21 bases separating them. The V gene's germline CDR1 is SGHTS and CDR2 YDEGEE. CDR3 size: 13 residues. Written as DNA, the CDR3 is TGTGCCACCCAGCGGTCCCGATTTGAGGCCCAGTACTTC. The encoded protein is CATQRSRFEAQYF.

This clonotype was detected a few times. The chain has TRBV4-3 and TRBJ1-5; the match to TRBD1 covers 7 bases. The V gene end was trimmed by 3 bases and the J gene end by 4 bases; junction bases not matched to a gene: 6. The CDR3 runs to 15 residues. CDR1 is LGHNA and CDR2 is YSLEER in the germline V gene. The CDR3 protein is CASSQDRFPNQPQHF. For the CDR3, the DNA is TGCGCCAGCAGCCAGGACAGGTTTCCGAATCAGCCCCAGCATTTT.

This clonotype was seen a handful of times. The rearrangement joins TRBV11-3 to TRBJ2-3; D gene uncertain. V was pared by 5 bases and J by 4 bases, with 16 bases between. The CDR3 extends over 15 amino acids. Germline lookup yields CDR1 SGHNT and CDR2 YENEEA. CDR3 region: CASSNPTHGSDTQYF. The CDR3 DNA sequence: TGTGCCAGCAGCAACCCCACCCATGGGTCAGATACGCAGTATTTT.

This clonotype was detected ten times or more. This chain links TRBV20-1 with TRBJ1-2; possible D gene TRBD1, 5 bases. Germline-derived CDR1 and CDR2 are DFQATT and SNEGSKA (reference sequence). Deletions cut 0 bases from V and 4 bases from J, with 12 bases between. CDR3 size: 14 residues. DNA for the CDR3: TGCAGTGCTAGAGATGTAGGGACCGCCTATGGCTACACCTTC. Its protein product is CSARDVGTAYGYTF.

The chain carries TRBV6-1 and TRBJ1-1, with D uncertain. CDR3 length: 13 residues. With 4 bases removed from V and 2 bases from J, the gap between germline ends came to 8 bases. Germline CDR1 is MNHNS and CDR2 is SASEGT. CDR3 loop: CASSVHINTEAFF. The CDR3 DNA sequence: TGTGCCAGCAGTGTCCACATAAACACTGAAGCTTTCTTT.

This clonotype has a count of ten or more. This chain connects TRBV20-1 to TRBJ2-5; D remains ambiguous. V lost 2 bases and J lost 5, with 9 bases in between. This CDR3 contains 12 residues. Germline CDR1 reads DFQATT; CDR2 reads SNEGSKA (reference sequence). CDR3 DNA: TGCAGTGCTAGAAACCGAGTGGAGACCCAGTACTTC. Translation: CSARNRVETQYF.

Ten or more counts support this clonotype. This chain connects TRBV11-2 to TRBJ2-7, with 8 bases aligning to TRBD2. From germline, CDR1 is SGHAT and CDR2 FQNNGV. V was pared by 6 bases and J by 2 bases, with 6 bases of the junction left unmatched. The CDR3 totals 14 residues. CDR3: CASSPRTSPYEQYF. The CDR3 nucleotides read TGTGCCAGCAGTCCCCGGACTAGCCCCTACGAGCAGTACTTC.

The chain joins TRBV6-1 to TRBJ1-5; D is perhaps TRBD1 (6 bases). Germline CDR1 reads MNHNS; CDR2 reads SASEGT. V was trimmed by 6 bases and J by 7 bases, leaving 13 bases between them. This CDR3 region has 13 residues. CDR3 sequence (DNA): TGTGCCAGCAGGGCCACAGGGTTCCAGCCCCAGCATTTT. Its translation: CASRATGFQPQHF.